Below are 10 T cell receptor beta chains sequenced from a single sample in a study of shared clonotypes between healthy human individuals. Sequencing used immunoSEQ multiplex PCR; TCRdb keeps in-frame clones, though not all of them. Among about 1.1 million clones, around 78% were seen once, and the ten largest hold 0.6% to 0.75%. Sequenced: memory CD4+ T cells from PBMCs. Subset indicated: CD45RA-negative fraction. Receptors were obtained from a young man in good health. Some clones in this sample may be carry-over from other donors' samples.

In its sample, this clone was seen once. The rearrangement links TRBV6-1 to TRBJ1-1; the D is unclear. The CDR3 is 14 residues long. The V end was cut by 3 bases, the J end by 0 bases, with 8 bases between. The germline V gene has CDR1 MNHNS and CDR2 SASEGT. The CDR3 here is CASSDQPMNTEAFF. The CDR3 DNA reads as TGTGCCAGCAGTGACCAGCCTATGAACACTGAAGCTTTCTTT.

This clone has only a few counts. The chain joins TRBV9 to TRBJ2-1, with 7 bases fitting TRBD2. Germline V gene sequence: CDR1 SGDLS, CDR2 YYNGEE. This CDR3 region has 17 residues. With V trimmed by 4 bases and J by 5 bases, 15 bases remained unmatched. The CDR3 DNA sequence: TGTGCCAGCAGCCCGAGCGTGAGTAGGACTAGGGACAATGAGCAGTTCTTC. This translates into CASSPSVSRTRDNEQFF. The whole variable domain, remainder taken from reference TRBV9 and TRBJ2-1, is DSGVTQTPKHLITATGQRVTLRCSPRSGDLSVYWYQQSLDQGLQFLIQYYNGEERAKGNILERFSAQQFPDLHSELNLSSLELGDSALYFCASSPSVSRTRDNEQFFGPGTRLTVL.

The V and J genes are TRBV4-1 and TRBJ2-1; tentative D call: TRBD1 (6 bases). V was pared by 6 bases and J by 4 bases, with 19 bases between. CDR1 is MGHRA, CDR2 YSYEKL, per germline. CDR3 length: 16 amino acids. The CDR3 spells CASRLTTGQQYNEQFF. The CDR3 DNA reads TGCGCCAGCAGGTTGACCACGGGACAACAATACAATGAGCAGTTCTTC.

This chain links TRBV11-2 with TRBJ2-5; possible D gene TRBD2, 6 bases. The CDR3 is made up of 16 amino acids. The germline V gene encodes CDR1 SGHAT and CDR2 FQNNGV. Trimming shortened V by 5 bases and J by 7 bases, and 23 bases separated the two germline ends. The CDR3, as DNA: TGTGCCAGCAGCCCCGCGCCTAGCGAGGTGGTAGTGACCCAGTACTTC. As protein: CASSPAPSEVVVTQYF.

The chain combines TRBV27 with TRBJ2-7; 7 nucleotides agree with TRBD2. V lost 4 bases and J lost 1; bases outside the gene matches: 7. This CDR3 is 15 amino acids long. Per germline, CDR1 MNHEY and CDR2 SMNVEV (reference sequence). The CDR3 bases are TGTGCCAGCAGTTCACTAGCTAGCGGATCCTACGAGCAGTACTTC. It specifies CASSSLASGSYEQYF.

J is TRBJ2-7 and V is TRBV7-9, with D tentatively TRBD2 (6 bases). Germline V gene lookup returns CDR1 SEHNR and CDR2 FQNEAQ (reference sequence). V gave up 1 base and J gave up 3 bases, with 13 bases separating them. This CDR3 region has 15 residues. Here the CDR3 reads CASSLGGLSSYEQYF. In DNA, the CDR3 is TGTGCCAGCAGCTTAGGGGGACTTTCCAGCTACGAGCAGTACTTC.

V is TRBV5-1 and J is TRBJ1-1, with TRBD1 identical over 8 bases. The CDR3 is made up of 15 amino acids. CDR1 SGHRS and CDR2 YFSETQ come from the germline V gene. V trimming: 3 bases; J trimming: 1 base; junction bases outside the gene matches: 5. CDR3 coding DNA: TGCGCCAGCAGCTACCGGACAGGGCAGAACACTGAAGCTTTCTTT. It codes for CASSYRTGQNTEAFF.

Remarks on this clone: Other nucleotide sequences in the sample specify the same CDR3. This sequence joins TRBV4-1 and TRBJ1-1; the match to TRBD1 covers 7 bases. Germline V gene data show CDR1 as MGHRA and CDR2 as YSYEKL. Germline trimming cut 3 bases from V and 0 bases from J; bases unmatched to any gene: 4. CDR3 length equals 15 residues. The CDR3 region has the DNA TGCGCCAGCAGCCACCCCGGGACAGTGAACACTGAAGCTTTCTTT. Translating it yields CASSHPGTVNTEAFF.

The rearrangement links TRBV5-6 to TRBJ2-7, with unresolved D. Trimming cost V 4 bases and J 2 bases, with 13 bases left between them. Germline V gives CDR1 SGHDT, CDR2 YYEEEE. This CDR3 region has 14 residues. This CDR3 reads CASSPGPQTYEQYF. The CDR3 nucleotides are TGTGCCAGCAGCCCCGGACCGCAAACCTACGAGCAGTACTTC. Variable domain in full (rest from reference TRBV5-6 and TRBJ2-7): DAGVTQSPTHLIKTRGQQVTLRCSPKSGHDTVSWYQQALGQGPQFIFQYYEEEERQRGNFPDRFSGHQFPNYSSELNVNALLLGDSALYLCASSPGPQTYEQYFGPGTRLTVT.

This sequence joins TRBV7-7 and TRBJ2-5; D unclear. The V end was cut by 3 bases, the J end by 5 bases, with 10 bases between. In germline, CDR1 is SSHAT, CDR2 FNYEAQ (reference sequence). The CDR3 contains 13 residues. For the CDR3, the DNA is TGTGCCAGCAGCTTCGCTGGGGTGGAGACCCAGTACTTC. This sequence encodes CASSFAGVETQYF.